This T cell receptor beta chain was sequenced in a study of response to subunit inactivated influenza vaccine. General study results and limits: Each seasonal influenza vaccination, the authors suggested, recruits few new T cells.

This clonotype was seen a handful of times. The target antigen is unknown. Germline V gives CDR1 MDHEN, CDR2 SYDVKM. The CDR3 extends over 14 amino acids. V was clipped by 4 bases and J by 5 bases; unmatched bases: 7. TCRdb re-analysed the RT-PCR reads in MiXCR, keeping a single row per CDR3 protein. Among hundreds of thousands of distinct CDR3 sequences listed, approximately 7.7% were seen once. This clonotype was obtained from a man aged 50-75 years who received an inactivated influenza vaccine. The V gene is TRBV28, the J gene TRBJ1-1; 7 bases line up with TRBD1. The specimen was PBMCs from blood, collected 23 months after vaccination. The CDR3 bases are TGTGCCAGCAGTTCGTACAGGGGAGGGACTGAAGCTTTCTTT. It codes for CASSSYRGGTEAFF.